This is a list of T cell receptor beta chains from one sample in a study of blood T cell repertoires in COVID-19. The method was immunoSEQ multiplex PCR; TCRdb's version includes in-frame clones alone and lacks a portion of them. The sample lists around 150,000 clones, 65% to 90% occurring once. The sequenced sample was peripheral blood. These receptors were taken from a man aged 55-75 years with acute or convalescent COVID-19. The CDR3 runs from the conserved cysteine through the conserved F or W. A D gene is named only where the DNA matches it firmly. Rows may omit the clone size; those that give it use once, few, many or a size class.

>TRBJ2-1|15|TRBD2|TRBV7-2|.
TGTGCCAGCAGCTTCCAAATAGCGGGTAACAATGAGCAGTTCTTC
CASSFQIAGNNEQFF
>TRBJ1-6|14|TRBD1|TRBV9|.
TGTGCCAGCAGCGCCCAGGGGGGTAACTCACCCCTCCACTTT
CASSAQGGNSPLHF
>TRBJ1-1|15|.|TRBV6-5|few
TGTGCCAGCAGTTACTCAAGCAGGGGGAACACTGAAGCTTTCTTT
CASSYSSRGNTEAFF
>TRBJ2-1|15|.|TRBV5-5|.
TGTGCCAGCAGCTTGTTTCTAGCAGTAGGCAATGAGCAGTTCTTC
CASSLFLAVGNEQFF
>TRBJ2-5|13|.|TRBV5-1|.
TGCGCCAGCAGCTTGCCCAAAGCGGAGACCCAGTACTTC
CASSLPKAETQYF
>TRBJ2-5|18|TRBD2|TRBV7-9|.
TGTGCCAGCAGCTCCCCCAAATCTAGCGGGAGTAGCCAGGAGACCCAGTACTTC
CASSSPKSSGSSQETQYF
>TRBJ2-1|14|TRBD1|TRBV19|.
TGTGCCAGGGCCTGGGACAGGGGGCGCGGTGAGCAGTTCTTC
CARAWDRGRGEQFF
>TRBJ2-5|14|TRBD1|TRBV7-7|.
TGTGCCAGCAGCTTAAGCGGACAGGGAGAGACCCAGTACTTC
CASSLSGQGETQYF
>TRBJ1-5|15|.|TRBV7-6|.
TGTGCCAGCAGCCCCCACCCCTTCCTGGGCCAGCCCCAGCATTTT
CASSPHPFLGQPQHF
>TRBJ1-5|16|.|TRBV28|many
TGTGCCAGCAGTTTAATGTCAGGAGGGGGCAATCAGCCCCAGCATTTT
CASSLMSGGGNQPQHF
>TRBJ1-6|16|.|TRBV29-1|many
TGCAGCCTTGAGGAGTTTGAAACAGGCTATAATTCACCCCTCCACTTT
CSLEEFETGYNSPLHF
>TRBJ2-2|14|.|TRBV28|.
TGTGCCATCCAACACAGGGCGAACACCGGGGAGCTGTTTTTT
CAIQHRANTGELFF
>TRBJ1-6|13|.|TRBV6-6|.
TGTGCCAGCAGTTCACCGGAGAATTCACCCCTCCACTTT
CASSSPENSPLHF
>TRBJ1-2|14|.|TRBV29-1|once
TGCAGCGTTGTCGGGTCGCCACCTAACTATGGCTACACCTTC
CSVVGSPPNYGYTF
>TRBJ1-1|15|TRBD1|TRBV19|few
TGTGCCAGTAGTTTGCACAGGGGCGTGAACACTGAAGCTTTCTTT
CASSLHRGVNTEAFF
>TRBJ2-7|16|.|TRBV4-2|.
TGTGCCAGCAGCCAATCTACAGGGTCTAATGACTACGAGCAGTACTTC
CASSQSTGSNDYEQYF
>TRBJ2-1|12|TRBD2|TRBV3-1/TRBV3-2|.
TGTGCCAGCAGCCCTAGCGGCTCAGGGCAGTTCTTC
CASSPSGSGQFF
>TRBJ1-2|18|TRBD1|TRBV7-8|few
TGTGCCAGCAGCTCGAGGGAAGACAGGGCCAGCCCCAAGCTTGGCTACACCTTC
CASSSREDRASPKLGYTF
>TRBJ2-7|17|TRBD1|TRBV15|.
TGTGCCACCAGCAGAGAAGCTAAAAGACAGGGGGCCTACGAGCAGTACTTC
CATSREAKRQGAYEQYF
>TRBJ2-3|16|.|TRBV19|.
TGTGCCAGTAGTATAGTCGGGAACAAGTACACAGATACGCAGTATTTT
CASSIVGNKYTDTQYF
>TRBJ1-2|17|TRBD1|TRBV5-6|.
TGTGCCAGCAGCTACTTCCTGACTCCGGGACAGTCCTATGGCTACACCTTC
CASSYFLTPGQSYGYTF
>TRBJ2-2|15|TRBD2|TRBV5-1|.
TGCGCCAGCAGCCCGCTAGCGGGAGCGGCCGGGGAGCTGTTTTTT
CASSPLAGAAGELFF
>TRBJ1-4|13|.|TRBV24-1|once
TGTGCCCCGGAGGGTGAGGCCCTAGAAAAACTGTTTTTT
CAPEGEALEKLFF
>TRBJ1-3|16|TRBD1|TRBV18|many
TGTGCCAGCTCACCAAACCCAACAGGGGCTGGAAACACCATATATTTT
CASSPNPTGAGNTIYF
>TRBJ2-7|16|.|TRBV30|.
TGTGCCTGGAAAAGATCGGAGTATTCCCCCTCCTACGAGCAGTACTTC
CAWKRSEYSPSYEQYF
>TRBJ1-6|12|.|TRBV6-5|.
TGTGCCAGTACAGGGAATAATTCACCCCTCCACTTT
CASTGNNSPLHF
>TRBJ2-7|14|TRBD1|TRBV2|.
TGTGCCAGCAGTGAAGCGGACAGGTCGGACGAGCAGTACTTC
CASSEADRSDEQYF
>TRBJ2-7|17|TRBD2|TRBV9|.
TGTGCCAGCACCCCGGGGTCTAGCGGGAGAGGAGCTTACGAGCAGTACTTC
CASTPGSSGRGAYEQYF
>TRBJ2-7|14|TRBD1|TRBV6-6|once
TGTGCCAGCAGTTACGGGGACAGGGGTGGCGAGCAGTACTTC
CASSYGDRGGEQYF
>TRBJ2-7|11|.|TRBV2|.
TGTGCCAGCAGTTCTAGGAACGAGCAGTACTTC
CASSSRNEQYF
>TRBJ1-5|19|.|TRBV4-1|.
TGCGCCAGCAGCCCCGAGCTTTCTCCAGGACAACGGCGCAATCAGCCCCAGCATTTT
CASSPELSPGQRRNQPQHF
>TRBJ2-1|13|TRBD2|TRBV24-1|.
TGTGCCACCACCGGACTAGCGGACAATGAGCAGTTCTTC
CATTGLADNEQFF